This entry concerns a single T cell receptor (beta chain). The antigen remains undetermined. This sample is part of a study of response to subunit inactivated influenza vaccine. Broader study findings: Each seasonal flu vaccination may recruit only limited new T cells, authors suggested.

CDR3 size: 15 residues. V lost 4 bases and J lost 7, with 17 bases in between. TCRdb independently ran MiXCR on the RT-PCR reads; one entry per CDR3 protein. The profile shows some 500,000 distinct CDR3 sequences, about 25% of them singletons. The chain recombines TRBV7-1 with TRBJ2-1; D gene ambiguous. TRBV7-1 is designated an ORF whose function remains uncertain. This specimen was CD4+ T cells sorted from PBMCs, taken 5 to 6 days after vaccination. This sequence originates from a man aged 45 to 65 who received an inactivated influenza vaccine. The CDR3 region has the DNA TGTGCCAGCAGCTTAGCAAGCCTCTTACTTAATGAGCAGTTCTTC. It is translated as CASSLASLLLNEQFF.